A selection of T cell receptor beta chains follows, all from one sample in a study of shared clonotypes between healthy human individuals. Sequencing was performed with immunoSEQ multiplex PCR; in TCRdb, only in-frame clones are kept and a portion is missing. The table lists approximately 2.4 million clones, roughly 95% of them singletons. Sequenced sample: naive CD4+ T cells sorted from blood. These receptors were collected from a man younger than 30 in good health. Both conserved end residues are part of each CDR3. Each record gives: V gene, D gene, J gene, clone size, CDR3 DNA, CDR3 protein. The D gene is left open where the match is weak. Clone size is not always given. Where it is, it says once, few, many or a class for expanded clones.

v_gene: TRBV28; d_gene: .; j_gene: TRBJ2-2; abundance: .; CDR3nt: TGTGCCAGCAGTTTTCGGCCTCTGGCCGGGGAGCTGTTTTTT; CDR3aa: CASSFRPLAGELFF
v_gene: TRBV27; d_gene: .; j_gene: TRBJ2-2; abundance: .; CDR3nt: TGTGCCAGCAGAAAATTGGGGGGCGTCGCCGGGGAGCTGTTTTTT; CDR3aa: CASRKLGGVAGELFF
v_gene: TRBV6-5; d_gene: .; j_gene: TRBJ2-6; abundance: .; CDR3nt: TGTGCCAGCAGTTACGGAGGGCTGGGGGCCAACGTCCTGACTTTC; CDR3aa: CASSYGGLGANVLTF
v_gene: TRBV5-1; d_gene: .; j_gene: TRBJ1-1; abundance: .; CDR3nt: TGCGCCAGCAGCACGGACGCCACTGAAGCTTTCTTT; CDR3aa: CASSTDATEAFF
v_gene: TRBV2; d_gene: TRBD2; j_gene: TRBJ2-4; abundance: .; CDR3nt: TGTGCCAGCAGTATCACCGGGACTAAGGACAAAAACATTCAGTACTTC; CDR3aa: CASSITGTKDKNIQYF
v_gene: TRBV30; d_gene: TRBD1; j_gene: TRBJ1-4; abundance: .; CDR3nt: TGTGCCTGGAGTGGGACAGGGTTGGAGGAAAAACTGTTTTTT; CDR3aa: CAWSGTGLEEKLFF
v_gene: TRBV28; d_gene: .; j_gene: TRBJ1-5; abundance: few; CDR3nt: TGTGCCAGCAGTTTATTAGCAGGGAGCAATCAGCCCCAGCATTTT; CDR3aa: CASSLLAGSNQPQHF
v_gene: TRBV9; d_gene: TRBD1; j_gene: TRBJ2-3; abundance: .; CDR3nt: TGTGCCAGCAGCGTAGAGGGGGCACCTCCCAGCACAGATACGCAGTATTTT; CDR3aa: CASSVEGAPPSTDTQYF
v_gene: TRBV6-5; d_gene: TRBD1; j_gene: TRBJ1-1; abundance: .; CDR3nt: TGTGCCAGCAGTCCACAGGGGAGAAATACTGAAGCTTTCTTT; CDR3aa: CASSPQGRNTEAFF
v_gene: TRBV27; d_gene: .; j_gene: TRBJ2-1; abundance: .; CDR3nt: TGTGCCAGCAGTTCTGACCCTCGATTCAATGAGCAGTTCTTC; CDR3aa: CASSSDPRFNEQFF
v_gene: TRBV5-6; d_gene: TRBD1; j_gene: TRBJ1-5; abundance: .; CDR3nt: TGTGCCAGCAGCTTAGGACAGGGGGGACGGAGCAATCAGCCCCAGCATTTT; CDR3aa: CASSLGQGGRSNQPQHF
v_gene: TRBV7-2; d_gene: TRBD1; j_gene: TRBJ2-7; abundance: .; CDR3nt: TGTGCCAGCAGCTTAGGCGGACAGGGGACCTACGAGCAGTACTTC; CDR3aa: CASSLGGQGTYEQYF
v_gene: TRBV9; d_gene: .; j_gene: TRBJ2-7; abundance: .; CDR3nt: TGTGCCAGCAGCGTAGCCACAGTAAGCTCCTACGAGCAGTACTTC; CDR3aa: CASSVATVSSYEQYF
v_gene: TRBV19; d_gene: TRBD1; j_gene: TRBJ2-7; abundance: .; CDR3nt: TGTGCCAGTAGTCGGACAGGGGGCGACGAGCAGTACTTC; CDR3aa: CASSRTGGDEQYF
v_gene: TRBV10-3; d_gene: .; j_gene: TRBJ1-2; abundance: once; CDR3nt: TGTGCCATCAGTGAGAGCGGGGCCCATGGCTACACCTTC; CDR3aa: CAISESGAHGYTF
v_gene: TRBV18; d_gene: TRBD2; j_gene: TRBJ2-7; abundance: .; CDR3nt: TGTGCCACGGCGGGGGGTAGCTCCTACGAGCAGTACTTC; CDR3aa: CATAGGSSYEQYF